The rows below give T cell receptor beta chains drawn from one sample of a study of cytomegalovirus exposure and HLA in healthy donors. The assay was immunoSEQ multiplex PCR, and TCRdb's table has in-frame clones only and misses some. The data contain about 200,000 clones, around 84% of them singletons. The specimen sequenced was PBMCs. The receptor source for this set is a woman in her thirties in good health and CMV-seropositive. Each CDR3 is given without its conserved first and last residue.

j_call,v_call,cdr3_aa
TRBJ1-2,TRBV5-8,ASSLTGSSYGYT
TRBJ2-7,TRBV18,ASSPRLAGEGEQY
TRBJ1-2,TRBV6-1,ASSEEHHPRYGYT
TRBJ2-3,TRBV7-2,ASSSEGRGTDTQY
TRBJ1-1,TRBV18,ASSHSTGHTEAF
TRBJ1-4,TRBV18,ASSPQTGWGEKLF
TRBJ2-7,TRBV4-2,ASSQVQTPFSYEQY
TRBJ2-7,TRBV6-5,ASSYLQGHSYEQY
TRBJ2-2,TRBV7-2,ASSFGGRNTGELF
TRBJ1-3,TRBV5-4,ASSTGQGNTIY
TRBJ2-1,TRBV5-6,ASSVDRSNEQF
TRBJ1-2,TRBV27,ASRKNYGQDYGYT
TRBJ1-1,TRBV18,ASSPSTGRTEAF
TRBJ1-1,TRBV2,ASGGGFSVAGFLWAF
TRBJ2-1,TRBV5-1,ASSLTGGGNNEQF
TRBJ2-3,TRBV6-5,ASRTGQDTQY
TRBJ1-5,TRBV9,ASSAAGVAQPQH
TRBJ1-5,TRBV5-6,ASSSAHETYSNQPQH
TRBJ1-4,TRBV2,ASSEGRLNEKLF
TRBJ2-7,TRBV7-9,ASSPVAGPEQY
TRBJ2-7,TRBV6-1,ASSTTGLGGYEQY
TRBJ2-7,TRBV7-2,ASSTLRGTSTYEQY
TRBJ2-1,TRBV20-1,SASGRKF
TRBJ2-1,TRBV4-1,ASSQRTSASYNEQF
TRBJ1-1,TRBV25-1,ASSDRDKNTEAF
TRBJ1-5,TRBV2,ASRVQSNSNQPQH
TRBJ1-1,TRBV4-1,ASSPPRENTEAF
TRBJ2-1,TRBV6-5,ASSYAGITSEQF
TRBJ1-5,TRBV5-1,ASSFSGDGQPQH
TRBJ2-5,TRBV7-7,ASSPSGAGGETQY
TRBJ1-4,TRBV9,ASRRGTANEKLF
TRBJ1-2,TRBV2,ASSRDSSPLYGYT
TRBJ2-7,TRBV7-2,ASSGAGVDEQY
TRBJ2-3,TRBV5-1,ASSPPWPYTDTQY
TRBJ2-7,TRBV7-8,ASSLVPRDYEQY
TRBJ1-4,TRBV28,ASSRLGATNEKLF
TRBJ2-1,TRBV5-1,ASSSTDVNEQF
TRBJ2-1,TRBV6-6,ACGIVEQF
TRBJ1-5,TRBV5-1,ASSLGTNEGVQH
TRBJ1-2,TRBV29-1,SVEDREDGYT
TRBJ2-7,TRBV18,ASSAGLAGEQY
TRBJ2-7,TRBV27,ASTLGSSYEQY
TRBJ1-2,TRBV19,ASWTGDYGYT
TRBJ2-2,TRBV11-2,ASSLVVGGSINGELF
TRBJ2-1,TRBV7-9,ASSLVPAGAYNEQF
TRBJ2-5,TRBV11-1,ASSLEGTGLETQY